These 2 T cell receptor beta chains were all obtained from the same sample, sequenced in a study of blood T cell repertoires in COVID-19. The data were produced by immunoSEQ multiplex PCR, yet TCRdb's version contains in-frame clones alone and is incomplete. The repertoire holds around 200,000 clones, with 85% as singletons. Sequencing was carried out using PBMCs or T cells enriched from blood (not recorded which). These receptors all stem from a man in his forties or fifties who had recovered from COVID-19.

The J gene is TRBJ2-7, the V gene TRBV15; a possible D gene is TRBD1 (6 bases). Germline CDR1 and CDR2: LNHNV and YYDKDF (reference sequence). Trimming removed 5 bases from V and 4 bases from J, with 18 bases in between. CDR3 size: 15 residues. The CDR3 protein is CATSPTAEGTYEQYF. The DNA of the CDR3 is TGTGCCACCAGCCCAACCGCAGAGGGGACATACGAGCAGTACTTC.

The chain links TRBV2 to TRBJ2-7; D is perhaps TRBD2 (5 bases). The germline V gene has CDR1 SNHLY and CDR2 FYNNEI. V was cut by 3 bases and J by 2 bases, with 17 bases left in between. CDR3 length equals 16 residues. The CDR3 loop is CASSDHIGAVPYEQYF. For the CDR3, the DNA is TGTGCCAGCAGTGATCATATCGGAGCGGTACCCTACGAGCAGTACTTC.